These T cell receptor beta chains were read from a single sample in a study of T-cell reconstitution after alpha-beta-depleted transplantation in children. TCRdb independently ran MiXCR on the PCR reads; one entry per CDR3 protein. The top ten clones hold 3% to 4.5% of a sample with 350,000 to 450,000 distinct CDR3 sequences, roughly 20% of them seen once. Sample: PBMCs from the stem cell graft donor, taken from the stem cell graft. Receptors were obtained from a human donor who donated a stem cell graft to a child with acute myeloid leukemia. Each CDR3 is given with its conserved first and last residue.

V: TRBV10-1
length: 16
CDR3: CASSESGSGGTYEQYF

V: TRBV20-1
length: 16
CDR3: CSARDPDRGWTGELFF

V: TRBV2
length: 15
CDR3: CASRPSSGRSNEQYF

V: TRBV15
length: 15
CDR3: CATSRPDTNTGELFF

V: TRBV7-9
length: 14
CDR3: CASSLGVGQETQYF

V: TRBV6-1
length: 14
CDR3: CASSWASGPDTQYF

V: TRBV20-1
length: 12
CDR3: CSADKTQETQYF

V: TRBV5-1
length: 16
CDR3: CASSLRGMGATDTQYF

V: TRBV6-5
length: 15
CDR3: CASSSAASGSYEQYF

V: TRBV7-9
length: 13
CDR3: CASDAGEDYGYTF

V: TRBV7-9
length: 13
CDR3: CASSLPGANEQFF

V: TRBV20-1
length: 14
CDR3: CSARSGSGNQPQHF

V: TRBV9
length: 15
CDR3: CASSVVAGSTDTQYF

V: TRBV12-3/TRBV12-4
length: 16
CDR3: CASSLGSALNTGELFF

V: TRBV20-1
length: 17
CDR3: CSAEPAAWVAASYEQYF

V: TRBV28
length: 14
CDR3: CASSSGGPGNTIYF

V: TRBV20-1
length: 18
CDR3: CSAPRTGGLSAYNSPLHF

V: TRBV6-5
length: 15
CDR3: CASSYSDVRTGELFF

V: TRBV18
length: 13
CDR3: CASSTYGDEKLFF

V: TRBV28
length: 15
CDR3: CASSLNRGVRDTQYF

V: TRBV12-3/TRBV12-4
length: 11
CDR3: CASSTLRGQFF

V: TRBV7-6
length: 12
CDR3: CASRGLEDEQYF

V: TRBV5-1
length: 17
CDR3: CASSLRPSGITQETQYF

V: TRBV15
length: 15
CDR3: CATSRVQGAGNEQFF

V: TRBV9
length: 21
CDR3: CASSVGPGPTTHSPSTDTQYF

V: TRBV12-3/TRBV12-4
length: 13
CDR3: CASSRTRNTEAFF

V: TRBV27
length: 15
CDR3: CASSFGTGWSNEQFF

V: TRBV12-3/TRBV12-4
length: 15
CDR3: CASSFHQGAKNEQYF

V: TRBV7-9
length: 12
CDR3: CASRSQGNEQFF

V: TRBV20-1
length: 14
CDR3: CSASEDQILYEQYF

V: TRBV6-5
length: 14
CDR3: CASKPGLAAYEQYF

V: TRBV12-3/TRBV12-4
length: 12
CDR3: CASSFVGYEQYF

V: TRBV4-2
length: 18
CDR3: CASSQGGGLAAITGELFF

V: TRBV5-1
length: 14
CDR3: CASSVPGQGSEQFF

V: TRBV6-5
length: 15
CDR3: CASSYHGGRSTEAFF

V: TRBV29-1
length: 16
CDR3: CSGGVSSGSPTDTQYF

V: TRBV12-3/TRBV12-4
length: 15
CDR3: CASKTLKTRTDTQYF

V: TRBV5-1
length: 16
CDR3: CASSLGGGGGVDTQYF

V: TRBV5-1
length: 14
CDR3: CASSLWGRADTQYF

V: TRBV12-3/TRBV12-4
length: 10
CDR3: CASGTGEQYF

V: TRBV20-1
length: 11
CDR3: CSATENTEAFF

V: TRBV2
length: 15
CDR3: CASSLRERSYNEQFF

V: TRBV12-3/TRBV12-4
length: 14
CDR3: CASSLLAGADEQYF

V: TRBV20-1
length: 17
CDR3: CSAAPGLGITSSYEQYF

V: TRBV4-3
length: 16
CDR3: CASSQEHGRFSYEQYF

V: TRBV7-2
length: 16
CDR3: CASSLTSGLAYNEQFF

V: TRBV7-8
length: 15
CDR3: CASSTSSQAYNEQFF

V: TRBV20-1
length: 14
CDR3: CSAKNNRGLYEQYF

V: TRBV12-3/TRBV12-4
length: 11
CDR3: CASSLGSGYTF

V: TRBV5-1
length: 17
CDR3: CASSLEASGSPSYEQYF

V: TRBV20-1
length: 14
CDR3: CSARVIGDSNEQFF

V: TRBV29-1
length: 13
CDR3: CSLRSGTGDGYTF

V: TRBV4-1
length: 15
CDR3: CASSHRVATYNEQFF

V: TRBV7-9
length: 14
CDR3: CASSFGPNSYEQYF

V: TRBV20-1
length: 16
CDR3: CSARSATGGGDSLEYF

V: TRBV12-3/TRBV12-4
length: 15
CDR3: CASSFGGRVEETQYF

V: TRBV7-9
length: 14
CDR3: CASSLVRGAYEQYF

V: TRBV28
length: 14
CDR3: CASSLWGATDTQYF

V: TRBV4-3
length: 15
CDR3: CASSRNPETTDTQYF

V: TRBV20-1
length: 13
CDR3: CSARAGSGETQYF